These 27 T cell receptor beta chains were sequenced from one sample in a study of regulatory T cells in long-lasting Graves disease. Described time point: newly diagnosed GD, antithyroid drugs for less than 3 months. RNA isolated from PBMCs was used to make the TCR library. Libraries of TCR beta came from iRepertoire HTBI primers plus Arm-PCR of CDR3 regions. MiXCR, applied by TCRdb to the multiplex PCR reads, yields one record per CDR3 protein. The sample includes about 430,000 distinct CDR3 sequences, 14% to 15% of them seen just once. This sample also belongs to another study, concerning T cells in Graves' hyperthyroidism and ophthalmopathy.

Sample: peripheral blood mononuclear cells (PBMCs), taken at new diagnosis, from a patient treated with antithyroid drugs. The receptors were gathered from a woman aged 40 to 50 with Graves disease.

The sample holds many counts of this clonotype. CDR3 residues: CASSLGAVDNEQFF. Here the CDR3 DNA reads TGTGCCAGCAGCTTAGGGGCGGTAGACAATGAGCAGTTCTTC. V and J are TRBV11-2 and TRBJ2-1; no definite D call. The V gene lost 1 base and the J gene lost 5 bases, with 9 bases spanning the gap. Per germline, CDR1 SGHAT and CDR2 FQNNGV. The CDR3 spans 14 residues.

In its sample, this clonotype was seen many times. The rearrangement uses TRBV6-2 or TRBV6-3 and TRBJ2-3, with D unclear. The V gene's germline CDR1 is MNHEY and CDR2 SVGEGT. The CDR3 is made up of 14 amino acids. V shed 4 bases and J shed 4 bases, with 12 bases lying between them. The CDR3 is CASSFGTTPDTQYF. CDR3 bases: TGTGCCAGCAGTTTTGGTACCACTCCAGATACGCAGTATTTT.

This clonotype occurred many times. The chain is built from TRBV3-1 and TRBJ2-1, with D possibly being TRBD2 (6 bases). This CDR3 comprises 14 residues. Trimming left V 4 bases short and J 9 bases short, with 16 bases between. Germline CDR1 is LGHDT and CDR2 is YNNKEL (reference sequence). The CDR3 nucleotides are TGTGCCAGCAGCCCAAGATCTCAGGGAGGTGAGCAGTTCTTC. Amino acid sequence: CASSPRSQGGEQFF.

This clonotype was detected many times. The chain employs TRBV12-3 or TRBV12-4 and TRBJ2-1; TRBD2 matches at 9 bases. This CDR3 is built from 14 residues. Losses at the gene ends were 5 bases for V and 8 bases for J; bases not matched to a gene: 7. This CDR3 is CASSPGLASDEQFF. In DNA, the CDR3 is TGTGCCAGCAGTCCGGGACTAGCATCGGATGAGCAGTTCTTC.

In its sample, this clonotype was seen many times. V is TRBV28 and J is TRBJ1-4; 7 nucleotides line up with TRBD1. CDR1 is MDHEN, CDR2 SYDVKM, per germline. The CDR3 length is 14 residues. Losses at the gene ends were 2 bases for V and 7 bases for J; bases not matched to a gene: 4. The CDR3 coding sequence is TGTGCCAGCAGTTTAGCGTCAGGGGGTGAAAAACTGTTTTTT. Protein: CASSLASGGEKLFF.

This clonotype was recorded at least ten times. V and J are TRBV13 and TRBJ2-2; no clear D gene. Germline loops: CDR1 PRHDT, CDR2 FYEKMQ (reference sequence). V was clipped by 1 base and J by 5 bases, with 11 bases between them. CDR3 size: 15 residues. This chain's CDR3 is CASSLVTDLTGELFF. CDR3 DNA sequence: TGTGCCAGCAGCTTAGTCACGGACCTTACCGGGGAGCTGTTTTTT.

The chain couples TRBV11-2 to TRBJ1-1, with 12 bases matching TRBD1. The germline V gene encodes CDR1 SGHAT and CDR2 FQNNGV. CDR3 size: 17 residues. V dropped 0 bases and J dropped 6; count of bases not matched to a gene: 8. The CDR3 bases are TGTGCCAGCAGCTTAGATTACGGGACAGGGGGCATCGCTGAAGCTTTCTTT. Protein: CASSLDYGTGGIAEAFF. The variable domain in full, with the rest retrieved from reference TRBV11-2 and TRBJ1-1, is EAGVAQSPRYKIIEKRQSVAFWCNPISGHATLYWYQQILGQGPKLLIQFQNNGVVDDSQLPKDRFSAERLKGVDSTLKIQPAKLEDSAVYLCASSLDYGTGGIAEAFFGQGTRLTVV.

The sample holds many counts of this clonotype. This sequence joins TRBV7-9 and TRBJ1-2; TRBD1 matches at 7 bases. The CDR3 sequence is 15 residues long. Trimming at V came to 3 bases and at J to 7 bases, leaving 11 bases not matched to a gene. The germline CDR1 and CDR2 sequences are SEHNR and FQNEAQ (reference sequence). The CDR3 is CASSLGPPGQSGYTF. The CDR3 DNA is TGTGCCAGCAGCTTGGGTCCTCCGGGACAGTCTGGCTACACCTTC.

This clonotype was detected many times. V is TRBV4-1 and J is TRBJ2-3; 8 positions agree with TRBD2. Germline CDR1 reads MGHRA; CDR2 reads YSYEKL. The CDR3 sequence is 15 residues long. V gave up 6 bases and J gave up 6 bases; unmatched junction bases: 11. The CDR3 DNA reads as TGCGCCAGCAGGTACAGCGGGAGTGAGGTTGATACGCAGTATTTT. Translated, it gives CASRYSGSEVDTQYF.

This clonotype showed up just a few times. The chain joins TRBV4-3 to TRBJ2-2, with 10 bases that match TRBD2. Germline CDR1 reads LGHNA; CDR2 reads YSLEER. The CDR3 contains 18 residues. Unmatched junction bases numbered 14, after V lost 0 bases and J lost 10 bases. CDR3 residues: CASSQDPTSGLAIEELFF. DNA of the CDR3: TGCGCCAGCAGCCAAGATCCTACCTCGGGACTAGCGATAGAGGAGCTGTTTTTT.

This clonotype appeared many times. This chain uses TRBV24-1 with TRBJ2-3; D unclear. Trimming shortened V by 6 bases and J by 4 bases, and 16 bases separated the two germline ends. The V gene's germline CDR1 is KGHDR and CDR2 SFDVKD. The CDR3 spans 15 residues. This CDR3 is CATSSTRNEADTQYF. DNA for the CDR3: TGTGCCACCAGTAGCACCCGAAACGAGGCAGATACGCAGTATTTT.

The CDR3 loop reads CASSSPHRLSTDTQYF. The CDR3 nucleotides read TGTGCCAGCAGTTCCCCACACAGGCTTAGCACAGATACGCAGTATTTT. This chain joins TRBV12-3 or TRBV12-4 and TRBJ2-3, with a possible D match to TRBD1 (5 bases). The CDR3 spans 16 residues. V was pared by 4 bases and J by 0 bases, with 14 bases between.

This clonotype showed up many times. The chain couples TRBV7-8 to TRBJ2-3, with 10 bases lining up with TRBD2. With 6 bases clipped from V and 4 bases from J, the junction kept 7 bases outside the gene matches. In germline, CDR1 is SGHVS, CDR2 FQNEAQ. This CDR3 has 15 residues. The CDR3 protein is CASSKAGGPPDTQYF. CDR3 DNA: TGTGCCAGCAGTAAAGCGGGAGGGCCTCCAGATACGCAGTATTTT.

The table lists this clonotype with a count of one. This chain connects TRBV5-5 to TRBJ2-4; D might be TRBD2 (6 bases). The CDR3 contains 19 residues. The germline CDR1 and CDR2 sequences are SGHKS and YYEKEE (reference sequence). Trimming pared 5 bases from V and 0 bases from J, leaving 24 bases between. CDR3 nucleotides: TGTGCCAGCAGGCTGGGGAAGCGGGCGCGACCCTTAGCCAAAAACATTCAGTACTTC. Translation gives CASRLGKRARPLAKNIQYF.

The table lists this clonotype with many counts. This sequence joins TRBV5-1 and TRBJ2-1; D remains unclear. In germline, CDR1 is SGHRS, CDR2 YFSETQ. The CDR3 loop spans 16 amino acids. The ends were cut back, 0 bases at V and 0 bases at J, with 10 bases in the middle. CDR3 nucleotide sequence: TGCGCCAGCAGCTTGGTGGGTCACAGCTCCTACAATGAGCAGTTCTTC. Amino acid sequence: CASSLVGHSSYNEQFF.

This clonotype was counted ten times or more. The rearrangement uses TRBV30 and TRBJ2-1; 8 positions match TRBD2. The V segment lost 0 bases and the J segment 3 bases; nucleotides outside the gene matches: 4. Germline V gives CDR1 GTSNPN, CDR2 SVGIG (reference sequence). CDR3 length: 15 residues. CDR3 in DNA: TGTGCCTGGAGTGTTTTTAGCGGGAACTACAATGAGCAGTTCTTC. Translated, it gives CAWSVFSGNYNEQFF. Full variable domain (missing parts from reference TRBV30 and TRBJ2-1): SQTIHQWPATLVQPVGSPLSLECTVEGTSNPNLYWYRQAAGRGLQLLFYSVGIGQISSEVPQNLSASRPQDRQFILSSKKLLLSDSGFYLCAWSVFSGNYNEQFFGPGTRLTVL.

The rearrangement uses TRBV12-3 or TRBV12-4 and TRBJ2-5; 11 bases are a match to TRBD2. CDR3 length: 14 residues. V trimming: 6 bases; J trimming: 4 bases; junction bases outside the gene matches: 4. The CDR3 here is CASSRTSGGETQYF. The CDR3 bases are TGTGCCAGCAGCCGAACTAGCGGGGGAGAGACCCAGTACTTC.

The sample holds many counts of this clonotype. V usage is TRBV28 and J usage is TRBJ1-3; D may be TRBD1 (6 bases). Looked up from germline, CDR1 is MDHEN and CDR2 is SYDVKM. V was cut by 2 bases and J by 2 bases, with 16 bases left in between. The CDR3 contains 17 residues. The CDR3: CASSLPHPGAAGNTIYF. The CDR3 DNA follows: TGTGCCAGCAGTTTACCCCATCCGGGGGCGGCTGGAAACACCATATATTTT.

This clonotype has only a few counts. The CDR3 is CASSKGLAGGQETQYF. DNA of the CDR3: TGCGCCAGCAGCAAAGGACTAGCGGGAGGCCAAGAGACCCAGTACTTC. The V gene is TRBV4-1, the J gene TRBJ2-5; 14 bases are a match to TRBD2. CDR3 length equals 16 residues. Per germline, CDR1 MGHRA and CDR2 YSYEKL. The trim removed 5 bases at V and 1 base at J, leaving 3 bases unmatched.

The V call is TRBV6-5, the J call TRBJ2-1; no reliable D call. Germline V gene data show CDR1 as MNHEY and CDR2 as SVGAGI. The CDR3 totals 12 residues. Trimming left V 2 bases short and J 8 bases short, with 7 bases between. CDR3 sequence (DNA): TGTGCCAGCAGTTACGGTAGGGATGAGCAGTTCTTC. Residues: CASSYGRDEQFF.

This clonotype was observed at least ten times. CDR3 amino acids: CSVAPTGGNEQFF. Here the CDR3 DNA reads TGCAGCGTCGCCCCCACAGGGGGCAATGAGCAGTTCTTC. The chain joins TRBV29-1 to TRBJ2-1; 8 bases agree with TRBD1. From germline, CDR1 is SQVTM and CDR2 ANQGSEA. This CDR3 is 13 amino acids long. The junction had 7 bases not matched to a gene; V was cut back by 6 bases and J by 6 bases.

This clonotype was detected ten times or more. The gene calls are TRBV29-1 and TRBJ1-2, with D perhaps TRBD1 (6 bases). V was trimmed by 4 bases and J by 7 bases, leaving 22 bases between them. The germline gives CDR1 SQVTM, CDR2 ANQGSEA. The CDR3 extends over 15 amino acids. The CDR3 nucleotides are TGCAGCGTTGTTGGCCCCAGGGGCGCCGGGGGTGGCTACACCTTC. This gives the protein CSVVGPRGAGGGYTF.

This clonotype appeared many times. The genes are TRBV15 and TRBJ2-5; D gene ambiguous. Trimming took 3 bases from V and 3 from J, leaving 5 bases between them. This CDR3 contains 12 residues. Germline V gene lookup returns CDR1 LNHNV and CDR2 YYDKDF (reference sequence). The CDR3 region is CATSSFEETQYF. The CDR3, as DNA: TGTGCCACCAGCAGCTTCGAAGAGACCCAGTACTTC.

V usage is TRBV20-1 and J usage is TRBJ2-1, with 13 positions matching TRBD2. The CDR3 is made up of 13 amino acids. Germline CDR1 is DFQATT and CDR2 is SNEGSKA (reference sequence). With 5 bases clipped from V and 10 bases from J, the junction kept 5 bases outside the gene matches. CDR3 sequence: CSAGLAGDREQFF. DNA of the CDR3: TGCAGTGCTGGACTAGCGGGAGATCGCGAGCAGTTCTTC.

Ten or more counts support this clonotype. The chain is built from TRBV2 and TRBJ1-1; tentatively, D is TRBD1 (6 bases). Germline-derived CDR1 and CDR2 are SNHLY and FYNNEI. The V end was cut by 2 bases, the J end by 3 bases, with 16 bases between. The CDR3 has 16 residues. This CDR3 is CASSERGQGSDTEAFF. The CDR3 coding sequence is TGTGCCAGCAGTGAAAGGGGCCAGGGGTCCGACACTGAAGCTTTCTTT.

The chain combines TRBV12-3 or TRBV12-4 with TRBJ2-3, with 10 nucleotides matching TRBD2. CDR3 length: 15 residues. J gave up 5 bases and V 3 bases, and 5 bases lay outside the gene matches. The CDR3 DNA reads TGTGCCAGCAGTTTGTTAGCGGGGGGAGTAGATACGCAGTATTTT. Protein sequence: CASSLLAGGVDTQYF.

This clonotype was observed at least ten times. The J gene is TRBJ2-5, the V gene TRBV4-1; possibly TRBD1 for D (6 bases). The CDR3 runs to 15 residues. Trimming took 2 bases from V and 2 from J, leaving 12 bases between them. Germline V gives CDR1 MGHRA, CDR2 YSYEKL. CDR3 residues: CASSQTGHLQETQYF. In DNA, the CDR3 is TGCGCCAGCAGCCAAACAGGGCACTTACAAGAGACCCAGTACTTC.